This T cell receptor (beta chain) was profiled in a study of vaccination effects on CD4 cells after COVID-19. Viral peptide pool expansion of antigen-specific CD4+ T cells preceded sequencing in the ViraFEST assay. Culture lasted roughly 9 days before CD4+ T cell isolation. Recipients of the vaccine had no prior SARS-CoV-2 infection and negative nucleocapsid antibodies. About 2.2 million PBMC per well received 10 IU/ml IL-2 and 8 to 10 ug/ml peptides in culture. A half-volume exchange with IL-2 medium occurred on days 3 and 7. This clone was found a few times. As yet, its antigen is unknown. Generated by immunoSEQ multiplex PCR, the TCRdb table keeps only in-frame clones and is missing some. The sample holds fewer than 65,000 clones, less than 80% seen once. This CDR3 region has 14 residues. Trimming cost V 4 bases and J 5 bases; bases outside gene matches: 3. CDR1 and CDR2 from the germline V gene are SGDLS and YYNGEE.

Study outcomes and limitations: Vaccine- and infection-induced clones showed marked clonal contraction late following vaccination.

The receptor was isolated from a human donor who received a COVID-19 vaccine. The sample was CD4+ T cells from PBMCs cultured with HCoV-OC43 spike peptides, taken before COVID-19 vaccination. Subset: HCoV-OC43 spike overlapping peptide pool stimulation. V and J are TRBV9 and TRBJ1-6; 7 nucleotides line up with TRBD1. The CDR3 DNA reads as TGTGCCAGCAGCTTCGGGACAGATAATTCACCCCTCCACTTT. This encodes CASSFGTDNSPLHF.